This entry lists 6 T cell receptor beta chains sequenced from one sample in a study of T cell clonality in common variable immunodeficiency. TCRdb's copy holds only in-frame clones and misses some; the assay was immunoSEQ multiplex PCR. The sample shows about 33,000 clones, none of them appearing just once. The sample was peripheral blood mononuclear cells. These receptors came from a person aged 18 to 75 in good health.

This clone was seen a handful of times. The read stops 3 residues short of the end of the CDR3; the missing end is completed from the germline J gene. This chain connects TRBV20-1 to TRBJ2-1; 10 bases agree with TRBD2. This CDR3 contains 15 residues. The germline gives CDR1 DFQATT, CDR2 SNEGSKA (reference sequence). Unmatched junction bases numbered 1, after V lost 0 bases and J lost 2 bases. The CDR3 loop is CSARDLAGAYNEQFF. The CDR3 DNA, read in part, is TGCAGTGCTAGAGATCTAGCGGGGGCCTACAATGAG.

The sample holds many counts of this clone. CDR3 sequence reads: CSARETGLYTEAFF. CDR3 DNA (partial): TGCAGTGCTAGAGAAACAGGGTTATACACTGAA. The chain links TRBV20-1 to TRBJ1-1; D possibly corresponds to TRBD1 (6 bases). The sequenced fragment ends 3 residues before the CDR3 boundary, so the rest is inferred from the germline J gene. The ends were cut back, 0 bases at V and 3 bases at J, with 11 bases in the middle. This CDR3 contains 14 residues. The germline CDR1 and CDR2 sequences are DFQATT and SNEGSKA (reference sequence).

This clone was seen only a few times. The read falls 3 residues short of the CDR3 end, and the missing part is taken from the germline J gene. This rearrangement joins TRBV19 to TRBJ2-6, with 8 nucleotides matching TRBD1. Germline loops: CDR1 LNHDA, CDR2 SQIVND (reference sequence). V shed 7 bases, J shed 9 bases, and the junction held 11 bases outside the gene matches. The CDR3 loop spans 15 amino acids. CDR3: CASKPLGQVDNVLTF. The covered CDR3 bases are TGTGCCAGTAAACCACTGGGACAGGTGGACAACGTC.

This clone was seen at least ten times. Sequencing ends 3 residues short of the CDR3 end; the germline J gene provides the rest. The chain uses TRBV7-3 and TRBJ2-7; 10 nucleotides agree with TRBD1. V was pared by 4 bases and J by 5 bases, with 5 bases of the junction left unmatched. This CDR3 spans 14 amino acids. Germline V lookup: CDR1 SGHTA, CDR2 FQGTGA. CDR3 DNA (partial): TGTGCCAGCAGCTCCGGGACAGGGGCGGACGAG. This codes for CASSSGTGADE. The whole CDR3 is CASSSGTGADEQYF.

This clone was seen many times. The observed sequence ends 3 residues before the CDR3 terminus, with the missing tail filled in from the germline J gene. The rearrangement joins TRBV29-1 to TRBJ1-4, with a tentative D call TRBD1 (5 bases). The CDR3 loop spans 13 amino acids. Germline loops: CDR1 SQVTM, CDR2 ANQGSEA. Trimming removed 4 bases from V and 5 bases from J, with 11 bases in between. The DNA read from the CDR3 is TGCAGCGTTGCAGTGGGGCCAAATGAAAAA. It translates to CSVAVGPNEK. The full CDR3 protein reads CSVAVGPNEKLFF.

In its sample, this clone was seen many times. Read sequence stops 3 residues before the CDR3 end, and the germline J gene provides the missing end. The gene calls are TRBV6-2 or TRBV6-3 and TRBJ1-2; D is unclear. V was cut by 2 bases and J by 4 bases, with 8 bases left in between. This CDR3 has 13 residues. Germline V gene data show CDR1 as MNHEY and CDR2 as SVGEGT. The sequenced CDR3 bases are TGTGCCAGCAGTTACACTGTCCGCTATGGC. Amino acid sequence: CASSYTVRYG. The entire CDR3 protein is CASSYTVRYGYTF.